This record looks at one T cell receptor beta chain sequence and its context. Its antigen is undetermined. The sample belongs to a study of T cell repertoires in cytomegalovirus infection. Overall study results and limits: The response measured ex vivo was dominated by TCR beta clonotypes (HLA-C-restricted and CMV-specific).

The CDR3 extends over 15 amino acids. CDR1 SGHVS and CDR2 FQNEAQ come from the germline V gene. The V gene end was trimmed by 5 bases and the J gene end by 5 bases; junction bases not matched to a gene: 11. In TCRdb, the reads were re-called with MiXCR into one record per CDR3 protein. This sample has 640,000 or so distinct CDR3 sequences; 30% to 40% occur once, and the top ten carry about 18%. The clonotype originates from a human donor in good health (CMV status not recorded). Some clones in this sample may be carry-over from other donors' samples. The input for sequencing was cultured PBMCs, taken from culture after CMV antigen stimulation. J is TRBJ2-7 and V is TRBV7-8, with TRBD2 identical over 8 bases. CDR3: CASSPPGLDVDEQYF. CDR3 bases: TGTGCCAGCAGCCCGCCGGGACTAGATGTCGACGAGCAGTACTTC.